The next 9 T cell receptor beta chains were all read from a single sample in a study of blood T cell repertoires in COVID-19. TCRdb keeps only in-frame clones here, not all; method: immunoSEQ multiplex PCR. This table has about 130,000 clones, nearly 70% appearing once. The specimen was peripheral blood. These receptors were collected from a woman in her 70s with acute or convalescent COVID-19.

The V call is TRBV10-2, the J call TRBJ1-2; a possible D gene is TRBD1 (6 bases). The germline V and J ends were trimmed by 2 bases and 1 base, with 14 bases remaining between them. The length of the CDR3 is 16 residues. Per germline, CDR1 WSHSY and CDR2 SAAADI. CDR3 bases: TGCGCCAGCAGTGAGATTCGGGGGGCCCGTAACTATGGCTACACCTTC. This gives the protein CASSEIRGARNYGYTF.

This chain links TRBV27 with TRBJ1-1; weak D call: TRBD1 (5 bases). The V gene lost 5 bases and the J gene lost 1 base, with 11 bases spanning the gap. This CDR3 is 14 amino acids long. Germline V lookup: CDR1 MNHEY, CDR2 SMNVEV (reference sequence). The CDR3 nucleotides are TGTGCCAGCAGTCCCGCGGGGACGAACACTGAAGCTTTCTTT. Its translation: CASSPAGTNTEAFF.

The chain carries TRBV21-1 and TRBJ1-6; the DNA was not compared with TRBD1, the D call given in the table. TRBV21-1 is an annotated pseudogene. The CDR3 runs 16 residues. The CDR3 loop reads CASSKSTGMNNSPLHF. CDR3 nucleotides: TGTGCCAGCAGCAAATCGACAGGGATGAATAATTCACCCCTCCACTTT.

The chain employs TRBV7-9 and TRBJ1-4; perhaps TRBD1 as D (5 bases). With 5 bases removed from V and 8 bases from J, the gap between germline ends came to 18 bases. The CDR3 consists of 15 residues. Germline V gene data show CDR1 as SEHNR and CDR2 as FQNEAQ (reference sequence). The CDR3 DNA sequence: TGTGCCAGCAGCGAATCGGGGGTCCCAACCGAAAAACTGTTTTTT. It codes for CASSESGVPTEKLFF.

This clone was counted only a few times. The rearrangement uses TRBV6-2 or TRBV6-3 and TRBJ1-4; D gene ambiguous. The V end was cut by 6 bases, the J end by 5 bases, with 10 bases between. The CDR3 sequence is 13 residues long. Germline-derived CDR1 and CDR2 are MNHEY and SVGEGT. As DNA, the CDR3 is TGTGCCAGCAGCGGGCTCGCAAATGAAAAACTGTTTTTT. Translating it yields CASSGLANEKLFF.

At least ten counts were recorded for this clone. Written as DNA, the CDR3 is TGTGCCAGCAGTTACTCGGCGACTAGCGGGGCCTACGAGCAGTACTTC. This codes for CASSYSATSGAYEQYF. This chain joins TRBV6-5 and TRBJ2-7; 11 nucleotides match TRBD2. The CDR3 length is 16 residues. CDR1 and CDR2 (germline): MNHEY, SVGAGI. V was pared by 0 bases and J by 2 bases, with 3 bases of the junction left unmatched.

In the case of this clone: One junction end does not reproduce the germline sequence, and a read error may be involved. The chain combines TRBV2 with TRBJ2-3, with D maybe TRBD1 (5 bases). The germline CDR1 and CDR2 sequences are SNHLY and FYNNEI. This CDR3 region has 15 residues. CDR3 protein: CANSEAFSGTDTQYF. The CDR3 coding sequence is TGTGCCAACAGTGAAGCGTTTTCAGGGACAGATACGCAGTATTTT.

This clone was counted between two and nine times. The chain recombines TRBV6-5 with TRBJ1-6; no definite D call. Trimming removed 6 bases at V and 7 bases at J, with 16 bases between. The length of the CDR3 is 15 residues. The V gene's germline CDR1 is MNHEY and CDR2 SVGAGI. The CDR3 is CASSDRGDKNSPLHF. CDR3 bases: TGTGCCAGCAGCGACCGGGGAGACAAAAATTCACCCCTCCACTTT.

This clone was observed a handful of times. CDR3 region: CASSYRLGTDTQYF. The CDR3 DNA reads TGTGCCAGCAGTTACCGCCTAGGCACAGATACGCAGTATTTT. The V call is TRBV6-2 or TRBV6-3, the J call TRBJ2-3; unclear D gene. Germline lookup yields CDR1 MNHEY and CDR2 SVGEGT. The CDR3 contains 14 residues. Trimming removed 2 bases from V and 1 base from J, with 7 bases in between.